This T cell receptor beta chain was identified in a study of blood T cell repertoires in COVID-19. The assay was immunoSEQ multiplex PCR, and TCRdb's table has in-frame clones only and misses some. The table lists a few hundred thousand clones, about four fifths of them singletons. The germline V gene encodes CDR1 SGHRS and CDR2 YFSETQ. Trimming cost V 4 bases and J 3 bases, with 15 bases left between them. The CDR3 has 15 amino acids. The sequence was collected from a middle-aged man who had been exposed to COVID-19. V is TRBV5-1 and J is TRBJ2-3, with D uncertain. The sequenced sample consisted of PBMCs or T cells enriched from blood (not recorded which). The CDR3 DNA follows: TGCGCCAGCAGCCTAGGTGTTCATAGAACAGATACGCAGTATTTT. Amino acids: CASSLGVHRTDTQYF.